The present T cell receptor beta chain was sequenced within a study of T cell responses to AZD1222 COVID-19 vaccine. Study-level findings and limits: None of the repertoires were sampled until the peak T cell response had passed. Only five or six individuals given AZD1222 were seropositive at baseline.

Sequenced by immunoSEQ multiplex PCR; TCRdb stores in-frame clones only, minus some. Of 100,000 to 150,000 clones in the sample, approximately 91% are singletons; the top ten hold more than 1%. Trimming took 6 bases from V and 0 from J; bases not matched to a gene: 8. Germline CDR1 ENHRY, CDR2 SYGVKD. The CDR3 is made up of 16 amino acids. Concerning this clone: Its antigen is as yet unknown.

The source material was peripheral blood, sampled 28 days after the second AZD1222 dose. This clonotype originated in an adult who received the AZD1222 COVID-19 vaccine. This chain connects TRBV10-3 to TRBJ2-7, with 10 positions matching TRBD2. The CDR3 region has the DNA TGTGCCATCAGGGAGACTAGCGGGTCCGCCTCCTACGAGCAGTACTTC. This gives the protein CAIRETSGSASYEQYF.